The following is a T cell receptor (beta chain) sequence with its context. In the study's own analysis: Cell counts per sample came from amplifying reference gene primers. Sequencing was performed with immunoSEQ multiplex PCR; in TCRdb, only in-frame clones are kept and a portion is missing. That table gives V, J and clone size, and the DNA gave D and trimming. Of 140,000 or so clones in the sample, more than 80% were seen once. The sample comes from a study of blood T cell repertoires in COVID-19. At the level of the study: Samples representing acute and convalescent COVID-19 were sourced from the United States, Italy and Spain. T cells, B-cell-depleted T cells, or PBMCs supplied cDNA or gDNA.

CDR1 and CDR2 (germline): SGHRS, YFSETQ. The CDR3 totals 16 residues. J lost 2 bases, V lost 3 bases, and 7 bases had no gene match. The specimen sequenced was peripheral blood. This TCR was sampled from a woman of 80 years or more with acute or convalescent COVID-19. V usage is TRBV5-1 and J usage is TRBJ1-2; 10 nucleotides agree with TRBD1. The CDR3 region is CASSWDPTGGNYGYTF. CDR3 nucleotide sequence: TGCGCCAGCAGCTGGGACCCGACAGGGGGCAACTATGGCTACACCTTC.